A single sample gave rise to the 2 T cell receptor beta chains below, sequenced in a study of OX40 agonist ivuxolimab in advanced cancers. Profiling relied on immunoSEQ multiplex PCR, and the TCRdb table lists in-frame clones only, not all of them. Among roughly 69,000 clones listed, around 87% were seen once. The sample was CD4+ or CD8+ T cells sorted from blood, taken in a trial of the OX40 agonist ivuxolimab. The source of these receptors is an adult with an advanced solid tumor such as melanoma, head and neck, liver or kidney cancer.

The rearrangement links TRBV9 to TRBJ1-2; perhaps TRBD1 as D (5 bases). CDR3 length: 14 amino acids. Trimming took off 1 base at V and 8 bases at J, with 15 bases between the two ends. Germline V gene lookup returns CDR1 SGDLS and CDR2 YYNGEE. CDR3 in amino acids: CASSVPQGSRGYTF. The CDR3 coding sequence is TGTGCCAGCAGCGTACCGCAGGGTTCCAGAGGCTACACCTTC.

The chain employs TRBV29-1 and TRBJ2-5, with 7 bases fitting TRBD2. Germline CDR1 and CDR2: SQVTM and ANQGSEA. CDR3 size: 16 residues. J lost 4 bases, V lost 3 bases, and 14 bases had no gene match. CDR3 DNA sequence: TGCAGCGTTGATGGGCTAGCGGCTGGCCGCGGAGAGACCCAGTACTTC. It codes for CSVDGLAAGRGETQYF. The full variable domain, completed using reference TRBV29-1 and TRBJ2-5, is SAVISQKPSRDICQRGTSLTIQCQVDSQVTMMFWYRQQPGQSLTLIATANQGSEATYESGFVIDKFPISRPNLTFSTLTVSNMSPEDSSIYLCSVDGLAAGRGETQYFGPGTRLLVL.